There are a few counts of the clone carrying this T cell receptor (beta chain). Its antigen is unknown. The germline CDR1 and CDR2 sequences are LGHNA and YNFKEQ. Trimming at V came to 4 bases and at J to 0 bases, leaving 12 bases not matched to a gene. This CDR3 comprises 18 residues. The sorted Tregs were CD4+CD25+CD127-/low cells. After constant-region reverse-primer amplification, full-length variable regions underwent semi-nested PCR with Nested Universal Primer A. Each CDR3 protein is one row after TCRdb ran MiXCR on the 5' RACE reads. Among about 42,000 distinct CDR3 sequences listed, approximately 22% were seen once. Notes on the study in general: Tumor memory CD4+ T cell TCR gene usage clustered with blood and lymph node memory CD4+ cells and lymph node naive CD4+ cells. Greatest tumor Treg TCR overlap was with tumor naive CD4+ cells.

Sequencing was performed on Tregs sorted from blood. This TCR was sampled from a female donor with breast cancer. V and J are TRBV4-2 and TRBJ2-1; 7 bases agree with TRBD2. The CDR3 DNA follows: TGTGCCAGCAGCCCCGACCCCCATGTAGCGGGCTCCTACAATGAGCAGTTCTTC. Protein product: CASSPDPHVAGSYNEQFF.